Below, one T cell receptor beta chain is given with its context. Its antigen is still unknown. Base qualities are missing; no much larger clone stands one base away. Patients with autoimmune disease history or receiving systemic immunosuppression were excluded from the trial. Peripheral blood for TCR sequencing was collected from all dose cohorts at baseline, on cycle 4 day 1, and on cycle 7 day 1. Samples were obtained from an open-label, multicenter, first-in-human phase I dose-escalation trial of ivuxolimab. Adults with locally advanced or metastatic melanoma, renal cell, hepatocellular, or head and neck squamous cell carcinoma were enrolled in the trial. Before TCR sequencing, CD4+ and CD8+ T cells were separately sorted from peripheral blood. This specimen belongs to a study of OX40 agonist ivuxolimab in advanced cancers. Study-wide context: Ivuxolimab was an agonistic, fully human IgG2 monoclonal antibody directed against OX40 (CD134), a costimulatory receptor. Intravenous ivuxolimab was administered to patients every 2 weeks at six dose levels: 0.01, 0.1, 0.3, 1.5, 3 and 10 mg/kg. Of the roughly 51 patients in dose escalation, some 20 had hepatocellular carcinoma, some 15 had melanoma, 9 had renal cell carcinoma and 9 had head and neck cancer. Prior anti-PD-1, anti-PD-L1 or anti-CTLA-4 therapy was permitted, and 35% to 40% of dose-escalation patients had received checkpoint inhibitors. The monotherapy dose-escalation portion (N of about 57 patients) of the phase I ivuxolimab trial is reported in the paper. In the dose-escalation cohort, roughly four fifths of patients were male, and the mean age was roughly 60 years, with a range of about 23 to 80. Peripheral TCRbeta sequencing aimed to test whether ivuxolimab altered TCR sequence diversity and caused clonal T-cell expansion. Three dose-escalation patients achieved partial responses, one with hepatocellular carcinoma and two with cutaneous melanoma.

Points the paper makes about the study in general: Partial responders in the 0.1-3.0 mg/kg groups had among the lowest normalized peripheral clonal expansion, especially among CD8+ T cells. At doses from 0.1 to 3.0 mg/kg, clonal expansion was seen in both CD4+ and CD8+ blood T cells between baseline and week 6. Low levels of normalized T-cell clonal expansion were also seen in some patients who did not respond. Which antigens the clonally expanded peripheral T cells were specific for was not determined. After ivuxolimab, CD8+ T cells had more expanded clones than CD4+ T cells on average.

To sequence the TCRbeta CDR3 region, genomic DNA was isolated from the sorted cells. TCRbeta CDR3 regions were sequenced using the immunoSEQ Assay. The table was pulled from immuneACCESS by TCRdb, which kept in-frame rearrangements only. Such tables lose some clones; where checked, under half of the loss comes from unresolved V genes, and the rest has no known cause. Across this sample there are 74,000 or so clones, with about 93% seen only once. Around an eighth of the sample is taken by the ten largest. CDR1 is given as SGHTA and CDR2 as FQGNSA, both from the germline V gene. V gives up 4 bases and J gives up 2 bases, and the segment between their germline ends measures 6 bases. The CDR3 spans 12 residues, from the cysteine through the phenylalanine. The kept DNA is CDR3 alone, 36 bases in frame from the first base.

The sequences come from CD4+ or CD8+ T cells sorted from blood, collected in a trial of the OX40 agonist ivuxolimab. The rearranged chain carries TRBV7-2 and TRBJ2-7; the D gene is not confidently resolved. The source is an adult with an advanced solid tumor such as melanoma, head and neck, liver or kidney cancer. Here is the DNA: TGTGCCAGCAGCTCCGCTCCCTACGAGCAGTACTTC. It specifies CASSSAPYEQYF.